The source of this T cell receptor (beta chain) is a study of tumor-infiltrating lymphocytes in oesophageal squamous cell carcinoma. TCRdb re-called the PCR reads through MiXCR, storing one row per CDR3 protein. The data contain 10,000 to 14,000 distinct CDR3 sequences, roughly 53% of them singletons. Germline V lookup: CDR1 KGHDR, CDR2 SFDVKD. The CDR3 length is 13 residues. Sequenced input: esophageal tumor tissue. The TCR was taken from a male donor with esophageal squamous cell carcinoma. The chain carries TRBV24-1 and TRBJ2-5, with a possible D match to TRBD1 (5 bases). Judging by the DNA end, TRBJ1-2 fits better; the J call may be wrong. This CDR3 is CATSDWQGNGYTF. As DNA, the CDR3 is TGTGCCACCAGTGATTGGCAGGGAAATGGCTACACCTTC.